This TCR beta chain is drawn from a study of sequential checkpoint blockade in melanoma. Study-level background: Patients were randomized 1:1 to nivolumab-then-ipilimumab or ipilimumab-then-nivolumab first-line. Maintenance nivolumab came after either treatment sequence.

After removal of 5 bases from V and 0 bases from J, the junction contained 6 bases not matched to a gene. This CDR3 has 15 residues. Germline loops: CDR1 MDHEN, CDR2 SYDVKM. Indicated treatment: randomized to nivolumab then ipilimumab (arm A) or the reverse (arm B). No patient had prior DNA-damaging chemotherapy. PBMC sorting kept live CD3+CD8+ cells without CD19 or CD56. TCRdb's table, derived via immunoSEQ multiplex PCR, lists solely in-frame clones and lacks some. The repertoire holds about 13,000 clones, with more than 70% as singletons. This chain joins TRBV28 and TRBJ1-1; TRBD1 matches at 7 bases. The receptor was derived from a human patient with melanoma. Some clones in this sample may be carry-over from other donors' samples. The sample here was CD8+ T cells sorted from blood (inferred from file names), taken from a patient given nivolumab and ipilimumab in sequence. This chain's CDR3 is CASSARQGMNTEAFF. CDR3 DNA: TGTGCCAGCAGTGCGAGACAGGGAATGAACACTGAAGCTTTCTTT.